What follows are 7 T cell receptor beta chains derived from one specimen sequenced in a study of shared clonotypes between healthy human individuals. Method: immunoSEQ multiplex PCR; TCRdb's copy keeps in-frame clones and lacks some. Of about a million clones listed, about 75% are singletons. The material sequenced was memory CD4+ T cells sorted from blood. Subset indicated: CD45RA-negative fraction. These receptors were taken from a man between 18 and 29 years old in good health.

The chain links TRBV29-1 to TRBJ2-5, with 7 bases lining up with TRBD1. The CDR3 runs to 17 residues. V was clipped by 0 bases and J by 0 bases; unmatched bases: 10. Germline V gene data show CDR1 as SQVTM and CDR2 as ANQGSEA. The CDR3 DNA sequence: TGCAGCGTTGAAGATTATAGGACAGGATGGTACCAAGAGACCCAGTACTTC. It translates to CSVEDYRTGWYQETQYF.

The rearrangement links TRBV27 to TRBJ1-6; D perhaps matches TRBD1 (6 bases). The CDR3 consists of 14 residues. CDR1 is MNHEY, CDR2 SMNVEV, per germline (reference sequence). Deletions cut 3 bases from V and 9 bases from J, with 12 bases between. The CDR3 reads CASSFWGAISPLHF. CDR3 sequence (DNA): TGTGCCAGCAGTTTCTGGGGGGCGATTTCACCCCTCCACTTT.

The chain joins TRBV4-3 to TRBJ2-2; TRBD2 agrees at 8 bases. Trimming at V came to 4 bases and at J to 0 bases, leaving 4 bases not matched to a gene. This CDR3 is 16 amino acids long. Germline values: CDR1 LGHNA, CDR2 YSLEER. CDR3 in DNA: TGCGCCAGCAGCCCAGCCGGGGGGGCGAACACCGGGGAGCTGTTTTTT. Its protein is CASSPAGGANTGELFF.

The V gene is TRBV28, the J gene TRBJ1-2; tentative D call: TRBD1 (6 bases). Trimming removed 6 bases from V and 1 base from J, with 18 bases in between. The CDR3 has 16 amino acids. Per germline, CDR1 MDHEN and CDR2 SYDVKM. CDR3 residues: CASSPGTILLNYGYTF. CDR3 nucleotide sequence: TGTGCCAGCAGCCCCGGGACAATACTTCTTAACTATGGCTACACCTTC.

The chain couples TRBV5-8 to TRBJ2-3; the match to TRBD1 covers 7 bases. The CDR3 covers 15 residues. Germline V CDR1 and CDR2: SGHTS, YDEGEE. V was clipped by 4 bases and J by 2 bases; unmatched bases: 7. CDR3 coding DNA: TGTGCCAGCAGCACCGGGGACAGAAACACAGATACGCAGTATTTT. This codes for CASSTGDRNTDTQYF.

With respect to this clone: Compared with germline, one end of the junction differs, possibly owing to a read error. The chain has TRBV7-7 and TRBJ2-3; TRBD2 matches at 10 bases. This CDR3 region has 16 residues. Per germline, CDR1 SSHAT and CDR2 FNYEAQ (reference sequence). The DNA for the CDR3 is TGTGCTAGCAGCTTAGGCGAAGCGGGAGGGGCAGATACGCAGTATTTT. This sequence encodes CASSLGEAGGADTQYF. The full variable domain, in which reference TRBV7-7 and TRBJ2-3 provide the parts outside the CDR3, is GAGVSQSPRYKVTKRGQDVTLRCDPISSHATLYWYQQALGQGPEFLTYFNYEAQPDKSGLPSDRFSAERPEGSISTLTIQRTEQRDSAMYRCASSLGEAGGADTQYFGPGTRLTVL.

V usage is TRBV9 and J usage is TRBJ2-3; 8 bases are a match to TRBD2. The V gene's germline CDR1 is SGDLS and CDR2 YYNGEE. The CDR3 contains 16 residues. Trimming removed 0 bases from V and 2 bases from J; junction bases left unmatched: 5. Here the CDR3 reads CASSVVLADPTDTQYF. As DNA, the CDR3 is TGTGCCAGCAGCGTAGTACTAGCGGACCCCACAGATACGCAGTATTTT.